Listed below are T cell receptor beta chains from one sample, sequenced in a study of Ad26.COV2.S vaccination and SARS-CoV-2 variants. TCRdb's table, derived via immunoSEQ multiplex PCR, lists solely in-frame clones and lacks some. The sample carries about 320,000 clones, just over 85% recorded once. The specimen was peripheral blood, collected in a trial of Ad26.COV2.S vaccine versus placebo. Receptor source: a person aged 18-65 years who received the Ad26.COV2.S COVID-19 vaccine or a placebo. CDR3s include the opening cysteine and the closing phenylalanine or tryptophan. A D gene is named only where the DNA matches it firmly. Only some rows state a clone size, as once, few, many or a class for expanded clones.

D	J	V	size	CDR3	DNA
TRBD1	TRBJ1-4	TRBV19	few	CASSTTGATNEKLFF	TGTGCCAGTAGTACAACAGGGGCAACTAATGAAAAACTGTTTTTT
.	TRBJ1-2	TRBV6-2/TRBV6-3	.	CASSSILTTDPAYGYTF	TGTGCCAGCAGTTCCATCCTTACGACAGATCCCGCCTATGGCTACACCTTC
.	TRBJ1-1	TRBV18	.	CASSPQVNTEAFF	TGTGCCAGCTCACCACAGGTGAACACTGAAGCTTTCTTT
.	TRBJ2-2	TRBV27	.	CASSRISGELFF	TGTGCCAGCAGCAGGATTTCCGGGGAGCTGTTTTTT
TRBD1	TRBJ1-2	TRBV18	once	CASSPDRGWNYGYTF	TGTGCCAGCTCACCGGACAGGGGTTGGAACTATGGCTACACCTTC
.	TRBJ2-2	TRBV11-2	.	CASSSLAVVTGELFF	TGTGCCAGCAGCTCCTTGGCGGTGGTAACCGGGGAGCTGTTTTTT
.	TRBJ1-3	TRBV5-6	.	CASRGVAGNTIYF	TGTGCCAGCAGAGGGGTTGCAGGAAACACCATATATTTT
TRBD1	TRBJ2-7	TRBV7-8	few	CASSLQGASSYEQYF	TGTGCCAGCAGCTTACAGGGGGCTAGCTCCTACGAGCAGTACTTC
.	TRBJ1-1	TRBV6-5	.	CASTLDGGGTEAFF	TGTGCCAGCACCCTAGATGGGGGAGGCACTGAAGCTTTCTTT
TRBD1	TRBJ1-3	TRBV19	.	CASSTTGSSGNTIYF	TGTGCCAGTAGTACGACAGGGAGTTCTGGAAACACCATATATTTT
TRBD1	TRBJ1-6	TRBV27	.	CASSSLTGARGSPLHF	TGTGCCAGCAGTTCCTTAACAGGGGCGAGAGGTTCACCCCTCCACTTT
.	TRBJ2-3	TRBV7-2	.	CASNPGGESTDTQYF	TGTGCCAGCAACCCCGGAGGGGAATCCACAGATACGCAGTATTTT
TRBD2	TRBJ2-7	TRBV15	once	CATSRGASGGYEQYF	TGTGCCACCAGCAGAGGGGCTAGCGGGGGCTACGAGCAGTACTTC
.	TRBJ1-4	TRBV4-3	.	CASSQGQSNEKLFF	TGCGCCAGCAGCCAAGGGCAATCTAATGAAAAACTGTTTTTT
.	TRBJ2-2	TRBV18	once	CASSLDRTNTGELFF	TGTGCCAGCTCACTAGACAGGACGAACACCGGGGAGCTGTTTTTT
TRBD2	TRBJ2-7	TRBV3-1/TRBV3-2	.	CASSSPSGTSTYEQYF	TGTGCCAGCAGCTCACCCTCCGGGACTAGTACGTACGAGCAGTACTTC
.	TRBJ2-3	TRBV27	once	CASSMGAYSTDTQYF	TGTGCCAGCAGTATGGGGGCTTACAGCACAGATACGCAGTATTTT
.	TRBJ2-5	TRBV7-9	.	CASSLGGGETQYF	TGTGCCAGCAGCTTAGGTGGTGGGGAGACCCAGTACTTC
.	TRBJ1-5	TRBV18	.	CASSPGGFQPQHF	TGTGCCAGCTCTCCGGGAGGTTTTCAGCCCCAGCATTTT
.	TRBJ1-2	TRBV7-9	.	CASSLAFTGGGYGYTF	TGTGCCAGCAGCTTAGCGTTCACAGGAGGGGGTTATGGCTACACCTTC
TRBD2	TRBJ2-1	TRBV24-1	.	CATSGGNGSGGNNEQFF	TGTGCCACCAGTGGAGGCAACGGGTCGGGGGGAAACAATGAGCAGTTCTTC
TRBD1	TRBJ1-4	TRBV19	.	CASSPGQGGEKLFF	TGTGCCAGTAGCCCGGGACAGGGGGGTGAAAAACTGTTTTTT
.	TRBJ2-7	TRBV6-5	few	CASSPGGAYGYEQYF	TGTGCCAGCAGTCCCGGTGGGGCGTATGGCTACGAGCAGTACTTC
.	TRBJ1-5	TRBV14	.	CASSPQPTGFGNQPQHF	TGTGCCAGCAGCCCCCAACCGACAGGCTTCGGCAATCAGCCCCAGCATTTT
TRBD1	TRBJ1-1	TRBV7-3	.	CASSLAGGNTEAFF	TGTGCCAGCAGCCTGGCAGGGGGCAACACTGAAGCTTTCTTT
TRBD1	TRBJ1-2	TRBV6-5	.	CASSPDRGRGYTF	TGTGCCAGCAGTCCCGACAGGGGTCGCGGCTACACCTTC
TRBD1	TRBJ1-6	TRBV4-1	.	CASSQSHGTGTPLHF	TGCGCCAGCAGCCAAAGTCACGGGACAGGTACACCCCTCCACTTT
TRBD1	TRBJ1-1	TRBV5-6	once	CASSFSRGLRNTEAFF	TGTGCCAGCAGCTTTTCCAGGGGGCTTAGGAACACTGAAGCTTTCTTT